This T cell receptor beta chain originates from a study of shared clonotypes between healthy human individuals (dated by TCRdb to 2020 to 2021). Concerning the study at large: A couple of women and three men aged 18 to 49 years were included in the cohort. For each donor, three plates each were used for CD4 naive and CD4 memory, two plates were used for CD8 naive, and one plate was used for CD8 memory. The study deeply sequenced blood TCR repertoires of five healthy adults to estimate repertoire size and the extent of clonotype sharing between individuals. To increase sequencing depth and limit assay-specific biases, different laboratories used diverse techniques to prepare libraries and sequence TCR repertoires. Each donor's leukapheresis produced roughly between about 0.8 and 10 billion PBMCs. On the study overall, not on this receptor specifically: Compared with non-shared clonotypes, clonotypes shared by all four sorted-subset donors had higher generation probabilities. The small number of donors limited the genetic and exposure-history diversity represented. Rarefaction of sorted-subset datasets indicated incomplete sequencing despite the large sequencing depth. Estimated clonotype richness was generally larger for naive than for memory subsets. When a handful of donors were compared, the shared fraction of clonotypes was roughly 5% for naive CD4, roughly 3.4% for naive CD8, roughly 2.5% for memory CD4, and less than 0.45% for memory CD8. Sampling was limited to blood, and TCR repertoires in tissue likely differ from TCR repertoires in blood. Pairwise subsampling indicated that sequencing depth was expected to affect the degree of clonotype sharing among donors.

The donors were healthy, HIV-negative adults who had no recently reported acute infections or vaccinations. Only Caucasian adults living in Nashville, Tennessee, USA were represented among the donors. CD4+ T cells were enriched by magnetic negative selection, after which naive cells were positively selected on CD45RA and the negative fraction was taken as the memory subset. Blood was collected by leukapheresis, and PBMCs were isolated by Ficoll-Histopaque density gradient centrifugation and then cryopreserved in liquid nitrogen vapor phase. Purity and quantity of every magnetically sorted T cell population were checked by analytical flow cytometry. Genomic DNA was isolated from every sorted fraction and measured by UV absorbance on a Nanodrop 2000c. Using the deep immunoSEQ assay, multiplex PCR amplified TCR CDR3 regions from genomic DNA. Extracted genomic DNA from each cell subset was spread evenly across all wells of several immunoSEQ 96-well plates, with each plate serving as a replicate. For sorted subsets, 150 to 200 ng genomic DNA, equal to 30,000 to 35,000 T cell genomes, was loaded into each replicate PCR. Purified libraries were measured with a Qubit 3.0 fluorometer, size-checked on a Bioanalyzer 2100, and measured again with the KAPA Library Quantification kit. Each immunoSEQ 96-well plate was sequenced on its own single-read 150-cycle Illumina NextSeq 550 flow cell. The study's processing was this. Because the immunoSEQ output held only junctional sequences and lacked quality scores, the filtering could not match the filtering applied to full-length reads. To assign V/J genes and CDR3, sequences were annotated using PyIR, a Python wrapper for IgBLAST v1.9, with IMGT germline references. Reads were filtered out if the reads had weak V/J assignments (E-value above 1e-6), no CDR3, stop codons, out-of-frame junctions, or ambiguous translated residues. V3J clonotypes were defined as sequences sharing the same inferred V gene, J gene, and CDR3 amino acid sequence. The percentage overlap between two repertoires was calculated by dividing the number of shared unique clonotypes by the size of the smaller repertoire. RTK rarefaction, the Chao1 estimator, and Recon v2.1 estimates of unobserved clonotypes were used to assess repertoire richness. OLGA was used to compute generation probabilities for all TCRbeta clonotypes that the gDNA method yielded from a handful of donors. The immuneACCESS repertoire file appears here via TCRdb, limited to in-frame rearrangements. These files lack a portion of the clones; in checked studies, under half of the deficit traces to unresolved V genes, and the cause of the others is not known. For V, J and clone size, that table is used; D and trimming come from the DNA. A total of a few million clones appear in this sample, 85% to 95% of them only once. In total, the top ten clones hold under 0.45% of the sample.

About this clone: Its antigen remains undetermined. Base qualities are not provided; no much larger clone lies one nucleotide away. The sample contains more than one DNA sequence encoding this CDR3.

Clipping removes 5 bases from V and 6 bases from J, with 5 as the unmatched junction base count. CDR1 SGHRS and CDR2 YFSETQ are derived from the germline V gene. Counted from cysteine to phenylalanine, this CDR3 has 14 amino acids. The entry retains the CDR3 DNA only, 42 bases that are in frame from base 1. The clonotype comes from a man aged 18 to 30 in good health. Some clones in this sample may be carry-over from other donors' samples. The sequenced sample consisted of naive CD4+ T cells from PBMCs. The sample's cell subset or site label is to be understood as: CD45RA+ positively selected. Recombination joined TRBV5-1 with TRBJ2-1, with 10 bases in between that match TRBD2. The DNA sequence is TGCGCCAGCAGTATAGCGGGAGGTAGCAATGAGCAGTTCTTC. Translated, it reads CASSIAGGSNEQFF.